The entry below gives a single T cell receptor (beta chain) sequence along with its context. Adults between roughly 18 and 100 years of age took part from some 25 US areas. Which cohort a participant joined came from the clinical history participants gave. Two consecutive negative NP/OP PCR tests, clearance, or resolved symptoms defined Cohort 3 recovery. This entry is derived from a study of blood T cell repertoires in COVID-19. The V gene lost 2 bases and the J gene lost 3 bases, with 16 bases spanning the gap. CDR1 and CDR2 from the germline V gene are MNHEY and SVGAGI. The CDR3 extends over 16 amino acids. Profiled with immunoSEQ multiplex PCR; TCRdb holds only in-frame clones, not every one. In the table there are 250,000 to 350,000 clones, 80% to 90% of which are singletons.

V is TRBV6-5 and J is TRBJ1-2; possibly TRBD1 for D (5 bases). Sequenced: PBMCs or T cells enriched from blood (not recorded which). This clonotype was obtained from a woman in her thirties who had recovered from COVID-19. The CDR3 loop is CASSYRQGVLDYGYTF. The CDR3 DNA reads TGTGCCAGCAGTTACCGGCAGGGCGTTTTGGACTATGGCTACACCTTC.